The next 16 T cell receptor beta chains were all read from a single sample in a study of blood T cells in healthy people across ages. For the second PCR, which ran for 7 to 11 cycles, a sample-barcoded 5' primer and a J-beta primer mix were used. In TCRdb, the 5' RACE reads were re-called with MiXCR into one record per CDR3 protein. The data show fewer than 1,000,000 distinct CDR3 sequences, with about half seen just once and 15% to 20% held by the top ten. The sample consisted of blood. Receptor source: a man at least 80 years old in good health.

This chain links TRBV20-1 with TRBJ2-7; 13 nucleotides line up with TRBD2. The length of the CDR3 is 20 residues. CDR1 and CDR2 from the germline V gene are DFQATT and SNEGSKA (reference sequence). Losses at the gene ends were 3 bases for V and 4 bases for J; bases not matched to a gene: 21. As DNA, the CDR3 is TGCAGTGCTAGGGAACACAACGGACTAGCGGGAGAGATAATGTTTTACGAGCAGTACTTC. Translation gives CSAREHNGLAGEIMFYEQYF.

V usage is TRBV12-3 or TRBV12-4 and J usage is TRBJ1-1; no firm D call. The CDR3 spans 13 residues. V lost 3 bases and J lost 3, with 8 bases in between. CDR3 residues: CASSFRADTEAFF. CDR3 coding DNA: TGTGCCAGCAGTTTCCGGGCCGACACTGAAGCTTTCTTT.

This chain uses TRBV5-1 with TRBJ2-5, with D unclear. Germline assignment: CDR1 SGHRS and CDR2 YFSETQ. The V and J ends lost 1 base and 0 bases respectively, with 10 bases between them. CDR3 length: 15 amino acids. CDR3 sequence (DNA): TGCGCCAGCAGCTTGATGGCGCAAAACCAAGAGACCCAGTACTTC. Its translation: CASSLMAQNQETQYF.

This chain joins TRBV7-3 and TRBJ2-7; 10 bases match TRBD1. This CDR3 is built from 16 residues. Germline values: CDR1 SGHTA, CDR2 FQGTGA. V lost 8 bases, J lost 2 bases, and 12 bases stayed unmatched. CDR3 nucleotide sequence: TGTGCCAGCGGCAGAACCGGGACAGGGGTTCCCTACGAGCAGTACTTC. It is translated as CASGRTGTGVPYEQYF.

The chain employs TRBV3-1 and TRBJ2-3; D unclear. V was trimmed by 2 bases and J by 7 bases, leaving 10 bases between them. This CDR3 is 13 amino acids long. Looked up from germline, CDR1 is LGHDT and CDR2 is YNNKEL (reference sequence). This CDR3 is CASSQLGENTQYF. The CDR3 DNA follows: TGTGCCAGCAGCCAACTTGGGGAAAATACGCAGTATTTT.

This clonotype was observed a handful of times. This chain links TRBV10-3 with TRBJ2-7; 7 nucleotides agree with TRBD1. V shed 3 bases, J shed 6 bases, and the junction held 8 bases outside the gene matches. CDR3 length: 14 residues. CDR1 is ENHRY, CDR2 SYGVKD, per germline. CDR3 coding DNA: TGTGCCATCAGTGAAGGACAGGTGACGGGCGAGCAGTACTTC. This encodes CAISEGQVTGEQYF.

In its sample, this clonotype was seen a few times. The chain has TRBV3-1 and TRBJ1-2; 9 bases agree with TRBD1. V dropped 3 bases and J dropped 6; count of bases not matched to a gene: 17. This CDR3 is built from 18 residues. The germline V gene has CDR1 LGHDT and CDR2 YNNKEL (reference sequence). The CDR3 reads CASSQDSRTGALRDGYTF. CDR3 nucleotide sequence: TGTGCCAGCAGCCAGGATTCTCGGACAGGGGCTCTTAGGGATGGCTACACCTTC.

J is TRBJ2-5 and V is TRBV6-5; perhaps TRBD2 as D (6 bases). The CDR3 is made up of 15 amino acids. The V gene lost 6 bases and the J gene lost 9 bases, with 23 bases spanning the gap. CDR1 and CDR2 from the germline V gene are MNHEY and SVGAGI. The CDR3 DNA reads as TGTGCCAGCAGCCCCCTGAAAGACAGCTCGGGGGCCCAGTACTTC. This translates into CASSPLKDSSGAQYF.

This sequence joins TRBV29-1 and TRBJ2-2, with D perhaps matching TRBD1 (7 bases). V was shortened by 4 bases and J by 5 bases, with 11 bases between the two germline ends. The CDR3 extends over 13 amino acids. Germline V gene sequence: CDR1 SQVTM, CDR2 ANQGSEA. CDR3 coding DNA: TGCAGCGTTGTTCAGGGGGGAACCGGGGAGCTGTTTTTT. Encoded protein: CSVVQGGTGELFF.

This chain uses TRBV20-1 with TRBJ2-3; no clear D gene. This CDR3 spans 15 amino acids. V lost 5 bases and J lost 1, with 16 bases in between. CDR1 and CDR2 from the germline V gene are DFQATT and SNEGSKA (reference sequence). CDR3 nucleotides: TGCAGTGCTGGCGGTTCGGGTCCAGGCACAGATACGCAGTATTTT. It translates to CSAGGSGPGTDTQYF.

The V and J genes are TRBV7-8 and TRBJ2-7; 7 bases agree with TRBD2. Germline V gives CDR1 SGHVS, CDR2 FQNEAQ. CDR3 size: 15 residues. The ends lost 0 bases at V and 4 bases at J; junction bases unmatched: 6. The CDR3 region is CASSLAMGGTYEQYF. CDR3 DNA sequence: TGTGCCAGCAGCTTAGCGATGGGAGGGACTTACGAGCAGTACTTC. The full variable domain, its missing parts supplied by reference TRBV7-8 and TRBJ2-7, is GAGVSQSPRYKVAKRGQDVALRCDPISGHVSLFWYQQALGQGPEFLTYFQNEAQLDKSGLPSDRFFAERPEGSVSTLKIQRTQQEDSAVYLCASSLAMGGTYEQYFGPGTRLTVT.

This clonotype occurred many times. V and J are TRBV20-1 and TRBJ2-7, with D uncertain. V was cut by 2 bases and J by 5 bases, with 10 bases left in between. The germline gives CDR1 DFQATT, CDR2 SNEGSKA (reference sequence). The CDR3 is made up of 12 amino acids. The CDR3 protein is CSARSQVHEQYF. For the CDR3, the DNA is TGCAGTGCTAGAAGCCAGGTTCACGAGCAGTACTTC.

The chain joins TRBV25-1 to TRBJ1-5; TRBD1 matches 9 bases. Losses at the gene ends were 4 bases for V and 1 base for J; bases not matched to a gene: 2. CDR3 size: 15 residues. Germline CDR1 reads MGHDK; CDR2 reads SYGVNS. The CDR3 protein is CASSGTGVSNQPQHF. The CDR3 coding sequence is TGTGCCAGCAGTGGGACAGGGGTAAGCAATCAGCCCCAGCATTTT.

The chain links TRBV2 to TRBJ2-4, with D unclear. The DNA matches TRBJ2-7 better at its end, which makes the J call doubtful. The germline V gene has CDR1 SNHLY and CDR2 FYNNEI. The CDR3 spans 12 residues. As DNA, the CDR3 is TGTGCCAGCAGGCTGCTGAGCTACGAGCAGTACTTC. This sequence encodes CASRLLSYEQYF.

The chain combines TRBV30 with TRBJ2-1; 9 bases are a match to TRBD2. The CDR3 extends over 15 amino acids. With V trimmed by 0 bases and J by 7 bases, 7 bases remained unmatched. Germline CDR1 reads GTSNPN; CDR2 reads SVGIG (reference sequence). The CDR3 reads CAWSVKAGGPNEQFF. The CDR3 coding sequence is TGTGCCTGGAGTGTAAAGGCGGGAGGGCCGAATGAGCAGTTCTTC.

This clonotype has at least ten counts. This sequence joins TRBV12-3 or TRBV12-4 and TRBJ2-1; TRBD2 agrees at 7 bases. The CDR3 sequence is 15 residues long. The ends lost 6 bases at V and 4 bases at J; junction bases unmatched: 9. CDR3 nucleotides: TGTGCCAGCAGACTAGCTGGCGGGAGTTACAATGAGCAGTTCTTC. This translates into CASRLAGGSYNEQFF.